This record covers a single T cell receptor beta chain. What it binds is not known. These data originate in a study of blood T cells in healthy people across ages. Findings of the study overall: Naive CD4+ cell counts and diversity both ran higher in long-lived than in aged donors.

Trimming removed 3 bases at V and 0 bases at J, with 12 bases between. Germline CDR1 is SGHTS and CDR2 is YDEGEE. CDR3 length equals 15 residues. PCR was performed a second time for about 7 to 11 cycles using a sample-barcoded 5' primer and a J-beta primer mix. TCRdb re-called the 5' RACE reads with MiXCR, one entry per CDR3 protein. Of some 1,000,000 distinct CDR3 sequences listed, 20% to 25% are singletons. The data also belong to a second study, concerning T cells of mothers and their children. As that report states: Slightly higher overlap, not significant, was seen in related mother-child pairs than in unrelated pairs.

This receptor was identified in a girl aged 2-10 years in good health. The rearrangement links TRBV5-8 to TRBJ2-5, with a possible D match to TRBD2 (5 bases). Sequencing input: blood. CDR3 DNA sequence: TGTGCCAGCAGCTCCCGAGGGAAGTACCAAGAGACCCAGTACTTC. Its protein product is CASSSRGKYQETQYF.